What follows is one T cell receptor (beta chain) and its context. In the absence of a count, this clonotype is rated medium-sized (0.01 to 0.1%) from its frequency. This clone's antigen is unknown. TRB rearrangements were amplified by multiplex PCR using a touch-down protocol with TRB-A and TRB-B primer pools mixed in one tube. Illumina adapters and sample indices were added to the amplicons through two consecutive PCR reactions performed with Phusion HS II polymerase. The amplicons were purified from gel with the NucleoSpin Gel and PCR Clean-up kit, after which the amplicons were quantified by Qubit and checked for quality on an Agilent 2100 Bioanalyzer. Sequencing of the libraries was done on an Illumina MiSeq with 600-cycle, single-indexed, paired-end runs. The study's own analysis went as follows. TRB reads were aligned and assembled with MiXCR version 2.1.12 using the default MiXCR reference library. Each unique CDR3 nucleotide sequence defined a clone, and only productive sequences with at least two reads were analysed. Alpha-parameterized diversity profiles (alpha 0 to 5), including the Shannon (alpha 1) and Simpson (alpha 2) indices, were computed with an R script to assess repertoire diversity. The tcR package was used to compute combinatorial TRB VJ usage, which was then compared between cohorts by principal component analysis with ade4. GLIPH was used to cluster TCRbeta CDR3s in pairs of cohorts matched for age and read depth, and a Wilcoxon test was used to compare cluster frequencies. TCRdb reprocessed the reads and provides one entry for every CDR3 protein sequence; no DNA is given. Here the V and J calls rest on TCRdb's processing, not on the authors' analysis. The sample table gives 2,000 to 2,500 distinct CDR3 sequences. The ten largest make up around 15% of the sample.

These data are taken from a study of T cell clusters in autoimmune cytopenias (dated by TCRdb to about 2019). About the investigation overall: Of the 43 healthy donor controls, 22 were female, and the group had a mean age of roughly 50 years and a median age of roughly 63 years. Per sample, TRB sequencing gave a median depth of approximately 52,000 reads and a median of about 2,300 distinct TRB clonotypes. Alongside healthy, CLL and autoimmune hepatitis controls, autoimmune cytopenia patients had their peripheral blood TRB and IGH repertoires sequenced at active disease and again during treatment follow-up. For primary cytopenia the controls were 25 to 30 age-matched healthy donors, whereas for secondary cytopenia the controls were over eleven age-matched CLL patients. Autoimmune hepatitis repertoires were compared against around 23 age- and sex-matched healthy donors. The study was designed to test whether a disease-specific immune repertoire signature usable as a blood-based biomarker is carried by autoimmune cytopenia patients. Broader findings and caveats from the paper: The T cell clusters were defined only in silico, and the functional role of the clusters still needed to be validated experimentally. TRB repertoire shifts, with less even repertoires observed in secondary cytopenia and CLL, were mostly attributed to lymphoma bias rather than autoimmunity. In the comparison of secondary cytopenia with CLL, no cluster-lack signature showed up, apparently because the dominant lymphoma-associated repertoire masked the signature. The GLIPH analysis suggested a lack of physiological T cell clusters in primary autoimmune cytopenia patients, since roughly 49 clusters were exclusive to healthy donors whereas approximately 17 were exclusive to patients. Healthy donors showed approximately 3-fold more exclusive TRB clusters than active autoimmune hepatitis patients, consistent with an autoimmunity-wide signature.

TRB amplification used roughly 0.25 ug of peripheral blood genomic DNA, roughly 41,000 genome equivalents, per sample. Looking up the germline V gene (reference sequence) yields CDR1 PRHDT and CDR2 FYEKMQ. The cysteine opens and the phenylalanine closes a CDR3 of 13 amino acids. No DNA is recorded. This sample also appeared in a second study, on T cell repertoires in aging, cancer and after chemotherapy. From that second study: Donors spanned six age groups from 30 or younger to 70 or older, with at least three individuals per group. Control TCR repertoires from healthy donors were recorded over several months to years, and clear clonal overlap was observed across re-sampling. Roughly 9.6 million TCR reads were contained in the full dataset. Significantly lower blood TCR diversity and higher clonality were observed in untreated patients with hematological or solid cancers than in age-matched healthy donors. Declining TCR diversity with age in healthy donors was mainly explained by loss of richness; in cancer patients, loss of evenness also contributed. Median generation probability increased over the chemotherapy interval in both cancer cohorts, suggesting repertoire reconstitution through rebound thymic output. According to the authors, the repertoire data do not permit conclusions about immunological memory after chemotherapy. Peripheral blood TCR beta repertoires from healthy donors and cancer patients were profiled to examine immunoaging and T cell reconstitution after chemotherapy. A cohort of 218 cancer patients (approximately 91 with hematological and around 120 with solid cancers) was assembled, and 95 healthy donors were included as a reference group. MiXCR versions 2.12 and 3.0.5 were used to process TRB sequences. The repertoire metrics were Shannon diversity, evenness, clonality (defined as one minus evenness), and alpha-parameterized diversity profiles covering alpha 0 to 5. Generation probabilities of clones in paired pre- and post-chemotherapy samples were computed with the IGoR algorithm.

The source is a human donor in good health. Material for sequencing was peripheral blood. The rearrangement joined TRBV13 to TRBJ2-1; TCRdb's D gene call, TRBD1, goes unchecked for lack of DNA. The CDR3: CASSFGTDNEQFF.